This TCR beta chain was documented in a study of long-term antiretroviral therapy in people with HIV. This clone showed up just a few times. Run at survey level, the immunoSEQ assay was version v3.0. Clones were sequenced by immunoSEQ multiplex PCR, and TCRdb holds only the in-frame ones, with some missing. The sample yields approximately 11,000 clones, approximately 85% seen once. This specimen was unsorted PBMCs, taken 1.8 years after starting antiretroviral therapy. The clonotype originates from a man between 35 and 55 years old with HIV.

The CDR3 here is CASSSDKYSNQPQHF. CDR3 nucleotides: TGTGCCAGCAGCAGCGACAAGTATAGCAATCAGCCCCAGCATTTT. This sequence joins TRBV28 and TRBJ1-5, with D unresolved. CDR1 is MDHEN, CDR2 SYDVKM, per germline. V was pared by 6 bases and J by 0 bases, with 12 bases between. This CDR3 has 15 amino acids.